This entry lists 27 T cell receptor beta chains sequenced from one sample in a study of cytomegalovirus exposure and HLA in healthy donors. The PCR contained 60 Vbeta and 13 Jbeta primers. TCRdb's table, derived via immunoSEQ multiplex PCR, lists solely in-frame clones and lacks some. The ten most abundant clones cover under 7% of a sample with some 110,000 clones. The sample comprised PBMCs. These receptors were obtained from a man aged 40-50 years in good health and CMV-seropositive.

The chain couples TRBV18 to TRBJ2-7, with a weak D call TRBD2 (6 bases). V was shortened by 0 bases and J by 2 bases, with 11 bases between the two germline ends. In germline, CDR1 is KGHSH, CDR2 LQKENI. This CDR3 is built from 15 residues. CDR3 sequence: CASSPPEGLAYEQYF. CDR3 coding DNA: TGTGCCAGCTCACCACCGGAGGGTCTGGCCTACGAGCAGTACTTC.

The rearrangement joins TRBV10-3 to TRBJ2-2; D call uncertain. CDR3 length equals 18 residues. Deletions cut 0 bases from V and 4 bases from J, with 18 bases between. From germline, CDR1 is ENHRY and CDR2 SYGVKD. CDR3 amino acids: CAISESTFGLVRTGELFF. The DNA for the CDR3 is TGTGCCATCAGTGAGTCGACATTTGGGTTGGTGCGCACCGGGGAGCTGTTTTTT.

This chain joins TRBV21-1 and TRBJ1-5; TRBD1 is the table's D call, not checked against the DNA. TRBV21-1 counts as a pseudogene. The CDR3 length is 21 residues. CDR3 nucleotides: TGTGCCAGCAGCTCCTTTGGCGGGACAGGGCCATTTTGGGGTAGCAATCAGCCCCAGCATTTT. It is translated as CASSSFGGTGPFWGSNQPQHF.

The chain's CDR3 is CASSDQEGFMGEQYF. CDR3 nucleotides: TGTGCCAGCAGCGATCAGGAGGGGTTTATGGGAGAGCAGTACTTC. J is TRBJ2-7 and V is TRBV6-1; the D gene is possibly TRBD2 (6 bases). V was trimmed by 6 bases and J by 7 bases, leaving 22 bases between them. The CDR3 is 15 amino acids. Germline loops: CDR1 MNHNS, CDR2 SASEGT.

The chain links TRBV11-2 to TRBJ2-4; 10 bases line up with TRBD1. Germline trimming cut 4 bases from V and 7 bases from J; bases unmatched to any gene: 1. The CDR3 consists of 13 residues. Looked up from germline, CDR1 is SGHAT and CDR2 is FQNNGV. The CDR3 DNA sequence: TGTGCCAGCAGCTGGACAGGGGGGAACATTCAGTACTTC. This codes for CASSWTGGNIQYF. Full variable domain (remainder filled in from reference TRBV11-2 and TRBJ2-4): EAGVAQSPRYKIIEKRQSVAFWCNPISGHATLYWYQQILGQGPKLLIQFQNNGVVDDSQLPKDRFSAERLKGVDSTLKIQPAKLEDSAVYLCASSWTGGNIQYFGAGTRLSVL.

This chain uses TRBV6-5 with TRBJ2-2; D uncertain. The CDR3 totals 16 residues. The germline CDR1 and CDR2 sequences are MNHEY and SVGAGI. V was trimmed by 2 bases and J by 4 bases, leaving 14 bases between them. CDR3 sequence (DNA): TGTGCCAGCAGTTACCTGAGTCTCGGTGCCACCGGGGAGCTGTTTTTT. The encoded protein is CASSYLSLGATGELFF.

The chain links TRBV7-3 to TRBJ2-2; a weak D match, TRBD2 (5 bases). V lost 5 bases to trimming and J lost 7 bases, with 20 bases between them. The germline V gene has CDR1 SGHTA and CDR2 FQGTGA. The CDR3 length is 16 residues. In nucleotides, the CDR3 is TGTGCCAGCAGCCCCGTAGGCGGATCTCGGGGCGGGGAGCTGTTTTTT. It is translated as CASSPVGGSRGGELFF.

The J gene is TRBJ1-1, the V gene TRBV25-1; 11 nucleotides line up with TRBD1. Looked up from germline, CDR1 is MGHDK and CDR2 is SYGVNS. Trimming at V came to 2 bases and at J to 5 bases, leaving 4 bases not matched to a gene. The CDR3 has 15 amino acids. The CDR3 is CASSEPGQGATEAFF. CDR3 sequence (DNA): TGTGCCAGCAGTGAACCCGGACAGGGGGCGACTGAAGCTTTCTTT.

The genes are TRBV28 and TRBJ2-2; D not resolved. Germline V CDR1 and CDR2: MDHEN, SYDVKM. Trimming pared 6 bases from V and 0 bases from J, leaving 14 bases between. This CDR3 has 16 amino acids. CDR3 loop: CASSPADNTNTGELFF. The CDR3, as DNA: TGTGCCAGCAGCCCCGCGGATAATACGAACACCGGGGAGCTGTTTTTT. Full variable domain (rest looked up from reference TRBV28 and TRBJ2-2): DVKVTQSSRYLVKRTGEKVFLECVQDMDHENMFWYRQDPGLGLRLIYFSYDVKMKEKGDIPEGYSVSREKKERFSLILESASTNQTSMYLCASSPADNTNTGELFFGEGSRLTVL.

The V call is TRBV7-6, the J call TRBJ2-1, with 9 bases that match TRBD1. The V segment lost 2 bases and the J segment 2 bases; nucleotides outside the gene matches: 1. The CDR3 consists of 15 residues. Per the germline V gene, CDR1 is SGHVS and CDR2 is FNYEAQ. For the CDR3, the DNA is TGTGCCAGCAGCTTACGGGACAGGGCCTACAATGAGCAGTTCTTC. Translation gives CASSLRDRAYNEQFF.

This sequence joins TRBV7-3 and TRBJ2-3; 12 nucleotides align to TRBD2. The V gene's germline CDR1 is SGHTA and CDR2 FQGTGA. The ends lost 1 base at V and 3 bases at J; junction bases unmatched: 8. There are 18 residues in the CDR3. The CDR3 loop is CASSLIPTSGRRTDTQYF. The CDR3 DNA sequence: TGTGCCAGCAGCTTAATTCCGACTAGCGGGAGACGAACAGATACGCAGTATTTT.

The chain recombines TRBV2 with TRBJ2-5; D is perhaps TRBD2 (6 bases). Trimming left V 8 bases short and J 4 bases short, with 14 bases between. Germline values: CDR1 SNHLY, CDR2 FYNNEI. The CDR3 covers 13 residues. CDR3 amino acids: CASRRESLETQYF. CDR3 DNA: TGTGCCAGCCGCCGGGAGAGTTTAGAGACCCAGTACTTC.

This chain uses TRBV25-1 with TRBJ1-4, with a tentative D call TRBD1 (6 bases). The V gene's germline CDR1 is MGHDK and CDR2 SYGVNS. The CDR3 consists of 14 residues. Trimming took off 3 bases at V and 7 bases at J, with 12 bases between the two ends. The CDR3 bases are TGTGCCAGCAGTGATTTCCGCAGGGGTGAAAAACTGTTTTTT. It codes for CASSDFRRGEKLFF.

CDR3 residues: CASSLDRVSQYEQYF. Here the CDR3 DNA reads TGTGCCAGCAGCTTAGATCGGGTCAGTCAATACGAGCAGTACTTC. The chain recombines TRBV11-2 with TRBJ2-7; no clear D. Between the trimmed V and J ends, which lost 0 bases and 4 bases, there was a span of 13 bases. Looked up from germline, CDR1 is SGHAT and CDR2 is FQNNGV. This CDR3 has 15 residues.

The V call is TRBV11-2, the J call TRBJ2-7; D remains ambiguous. Trimming took 5 bases from V and 0 from J, leaving 14 bases between them. Germline V gives CDR1 SGHAT, CDR2 FQNNGV. The CDR3 spans 15 residues. CDR3 sequence (DNA): TGTGCCAGCAGCCCATCCGGAGCAGTCTCCTACGAGCAGTACTTC. It translates to CASSPSGAVSYEQYF.

The chain links TRBV28 to TRBJ2-3; 8 nucleotides agree with TRBD2. With V trimmed by 6 bases and J by 4 bases, 12 bases remained unmatched. The germline V gene has CDR1 MDHEN and CDR2 SYDVKM. This CDR3 has 16 residues. The CDR3 DNA follows: TGTGCCAGCAGGGATATTGCGGGAGGTATCTCAGATACGCAGTATTTT. Amino acid sequence: CASRDIAGGISDTQYF.

The chain is built from TRBV7-3 and TRBJ2-1; 8 bases match TRBD2. The length of the CDR3 is 13 residues. Losses at the gene ends were 4 bases for V and 10 bases for J; bases not matched to a gene: 6. Germline V gene data show CDR1 as SGHTA and CDR2 as FQGTGA. CDR3 sequence: CASSYRTSREQFF. The CDR3 DNA sequence: TGTGCCAGCAGCTACCGGACTAGCAGGGAGCAGTTCTTC.

This rearrangement joins TRBV19 to TRBJ2-7; perhaps TRBD2 as D (6 bases). V lost 6 bases, J lost 7 bases, and 22 bases lay in between. Germline-derived CDR1 and CDR2 are LNHDA and SQIVND (reference sequence). CDR3 size: 15 residues. This CDR3 is CASSPKSLASREQYF. The DNA for the CDR3 is TGTGCCAGTAGCCCTAAGAGTCTAGCGTCAAGGGAGCAGTACTTC.

In DNA form, the CDR3 reads TGTGCCAGTAGTATAGGTGCTAGCGGGGAAACCTACGAGCAGTACTTC. Amino acid sequence: CASSIGASGETYEQYF. The gene calls are TRBV19 and TRBJ2-7; 9 bases align to TRBD2. Germline V gene sequence: CDR1 LNHDA, CDR2 SQIVND (reference sequence). J gave up 2 bases and V 1 base, and 6 bases lay outside the gene matches. The CDR3 is made up of 16 amino acids.

The rearrangement joins TRBV11-2 to TRBJ1-4; the match to TRBD1 covers 10 bases. V lost 4 bases and J lost 8; bases outside the gene matches: 10. Germline CDR1 SGHAT, CDR2 FQNNGV. The CDR3 spans 16 residues. The CDR3 nucleotides are TGTGCCAGCAGCTCCCGGGACAGGGGTTTTAGAGAAAAACTGTTTTTT. This gives the protein CASSSRDRGFREKLFF.

This rearrangement joins TRBV2 to TRBJ1-2; D gene ambiguous. The CDR3 is made up of 13 amino acids. The V and J ends lost 5 bases and 6 bases respectively, with 13 bases between them. Per germline, CDR1 SNHLY and CDR2 FYNNEI. The DNA of the CDR3 is TGTGCCAGCAGTCTTGGTCCAGGCGATGGCTACACCTTC. Translating gives CASSLGPGDGYTF. Together with reference TRBV2 and TRBJ1-2, the CDR3 gives the full variable domain: EPEVTQTPSHQVTQMGQEVILRCVPISNHLYFYWYRQILGQKVEFLVSFYNNEISEKSEIFDDQFSVERPDGSNFTLKIRSTKLEDSAMYFCASSLGPGDGYTFGSGTRLTVV.

Concerning this clone: A read error may produce the germline difference seen at one junction end. The CDR3 nucleotides are TGTGCCATCAAACAGTCGTTATCTGGCTACATCTTC. It specifies CAIKQSLSGYIF. The chain couples TRBV10-3 to TRBJ1-2; D is uncertain. The CDR3 is 12 residues long. From germline, CDR1 is ENHRY and CDR2 SYGVKD.

The chain couples TRBV14 to TRBJ2-2; TRBD1 is a possible D gene (6 bases). Between the trimmed V and J ends, which lost 5 bases and 2 bases, there was a span of 12 bases. The CDR3 is made up of 15 amino acids. CDR1 and CDR2 (germline): SGHDN, FVKESK. CDR3 nucleotides: TGTGCCAGCAGCTCGACAGGTCGCAACACCGGGGAGCTGTTTTTT. Encoded protein: CASSSTGRNTGELFF.

The chain has TRBV19 and TRBJ2-1; TRBD1 aligns across 7 bases. Germline V gene sequence: CDR1 LNHDA, CDR2 SQIVND (reference sequence). The CDR3 spans 14 residues. V trimming: 9 bases; J trimming: 7 bases; junction bases outside the gene matches: 12. The CDR3 is CASQVTGSYNEQFF. In DNA form, the CDR3 reads TGTGCCAGCCAAGTGACAGGGTCGTATAATGAGCAGTTCTTC.

Judged by frequency, this clone is medium-sized (0.01 to 0.1%). V is TRBV10-2 and J is TRBJ1-2, with TRBD1 matching over 7 bases. The CDR3 has 12 residues. J was trimmed by 3 bases and V by 6 bases; bases with no gene match: 1. Per the germline V gene, CDR1 is WSHSY and CDR2 is SAAADI. CDR3 nucleotide sequence: TGCGCCAGCAGGGACAGGTACTATGGCTACACCTTC. Translation: CASRDRYYGYTF.

Comment on this clone: At one of its ends the junction is not consistent with the germline gene, which may arise from a read error. The V gene is TRBV19, the J gene TRBJ1-5; TRBD1 aligns across 7 bases. The CDR3 is made up of 15 amino acids. Germline-derived CDR1 and CDR2 are LNHDA and SQIVND (reference sequence). For the CDR3, the DNA is TGTGCCAGTAGTACGACAGGGAGTAGCGATCAGCCCCAGCATTTT. Translating it yields CASSTTGSSDQPQHF.

The chain joins TRBV5-1 to TRBJ2-3; 7 bases are a match to TRBD1. V was pared by 3 bases and J by 2 bases, with 6 bases of the junction left unmatched. Germline-derived CDR1 and CDR2 are SGHRS and YFSETQ. The CDR3 is made up of 15 amino acids. The CDR3 DNA is TGCGCCAGCAGCTCCACAGGGGCTAACACAGATACGCAGTATTTT. Amino acids: CASSSTGANTDTQYF.